This T cell receptor (beta chain) was sequenced during a study of human T cells and chemical hapten exposure. Time point in this sample: pre-sensitization, week 0. Treatment here: therapeutic diphenylcyclopropenone sensitization with weekly scalp DPC. TCRdb fed the RACE reads into MiXCR, producing one record per CDR3 protein. Of tens of thousands of distinct CDR3 sequences listed, 9.6% were seen once; the top ten hold roughly 4%. Specimen: whole blood, collected in connection with sensitization to the hapten diphenylcyclopropenone (DPC). The receptor's source is a woman in her thirties or forties with alopecia areata. Some clones in this sample may be carry-over from other donors' samples.

The CDR3 nucleotides are TGTGCCAGCAGTTTCAGACAGGGAGTGACTGAAGCTTTCTTT. Protein sequence: CASSFRQGVTEAFF. The V call is TRBV27, the J call TRBJ1-1; 7 bases are shared with TRBD1. Germline-derived CDR1 and CDR2 are MNHEY and SMNVEV (reference sequence). The J segment lost 5 bases and the V segment lost 3 bases, leaving 6 bases of the junction unmatched. The CDR3 has 14 amino acids.